This TCR beta chain came from a study of blood T cell repertoires in COVID-19. Method: immunoSEQ multiplex PCR; TCRdb's copy keeps in-frame clones and lacks some. This table has more than 200,000 clones, 80% to 90% appearing once. Losses at the gene ends were 5 bases for V and 2 bases for J; bases not matched to a gene: 8. Per the germline V gene, CDR1 is SGHRS and CDR2 is YFSETQ. This CDR3 spans 15 amino acids. The rearrangement uses TRBV5-1 and TRBJ2-3; TRBD2 matches 7 bases. The material sequenced was peripheral blood. The sequence came from a woman of 80 years or more with COVID-19, enrolled during active disease. DNA of the CDR3: TGCGCCAGCAGAGAACAGCTAGCGGACACAGATACGCAGTATTTT. Translating gives CASREQLADTDTQYF.